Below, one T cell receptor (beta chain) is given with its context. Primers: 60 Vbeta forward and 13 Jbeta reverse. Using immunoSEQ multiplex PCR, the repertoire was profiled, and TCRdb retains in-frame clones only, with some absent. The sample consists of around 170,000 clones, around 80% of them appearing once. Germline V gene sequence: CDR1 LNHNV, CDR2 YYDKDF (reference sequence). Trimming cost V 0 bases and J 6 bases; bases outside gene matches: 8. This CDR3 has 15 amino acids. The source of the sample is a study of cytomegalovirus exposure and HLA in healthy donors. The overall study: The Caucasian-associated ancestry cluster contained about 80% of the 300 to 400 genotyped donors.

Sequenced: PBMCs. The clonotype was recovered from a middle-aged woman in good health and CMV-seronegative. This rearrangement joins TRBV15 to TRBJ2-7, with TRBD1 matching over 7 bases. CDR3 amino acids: CATSRDRGTESEQYF. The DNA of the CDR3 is TGTGCCACCAGCAGAGATCGAGGGACAGAGTCCGAGCAGTACTTC.